The 25 T cell receptor beta chains below were found in one sample sequenced in a study of post-analysis software for immune sequencing data. These receptors' antigens are unknown. Whole-study results and caveats: There were five TRBV segments more frequent in patients than controls, and TRBV5-6, TRBV5-1 and TRBV20-1 were among them.

Prepared TCR beta cDNA libraries contained unique molecular identifiers. TCRdb reanalysed the PCR reads using MiXCR and keeps one entry per CDR3 protein. The data hold about 770,000 distinct CDR3 sequences, with 46% observed a single time. The sample consisted of blood. Source of these receptors: a girl aged 10 to 17 with multiple sclerosis.

This clonotype has a handful of counts. V usage is TRBV6-6 and J usage is TRBJ1-5, with 8 bases aligning to TRBD1. The CDR3 extends over 16 amino acids. V trimming: 1 base; J trimming: 9 bases; junction bases outside the gene matches: 11. In germline, CDR1 is MNHNY, CDR2 SVGAGI (reference sequence). CDR3 coding DNA: TGTGCCAGCAGTTACTTTGGACAGGGTGGGACGGGGCCCCAGCATTTT. This sequence encodes CASSYFGQGGTGPQHF.

V gene TRBV12-3 or TRBV12-4 combines with J gene TRBJ2-6, with D possibly being TRBD1 (6 bases). The CDR3 is 15 amino acids. Trimming removed 5 bases at V and 0 bases at J, with 8 bases between. In DNA form, the CDR3 reads TGTGCCAGCAGTCAGGGGTTCTCTGGGGCCAACGTCCTGACTTTC. Protein product: CASSQGFSGANVLTF.

The J gene is TRBJ1-2, the V gene TRBV12-3 or TRBV12-4; D is ambiguous. This CDR3 contains 13 residues. Trimming removed 7 bases from V and 13 bases from J, with 22 bases in between. The CDR3 coding sequence is TGTGCCAGCACCCCTCCGGCCGGACCTTATTTCACCTTC. This codes for CASTPPAGPYFTF.

This clonotype occurred a few times. The chain couples TRBV7-9 to TRBJ1-1; no definite D call. Germline V gene lookup returns CDR1 SEHNR and CDR2 FQNEAQ (reference sequence). The CDR3 has 16 residues. The V gene lost 1 base and the J gene lost 0 bases, with 12 bases spanning the gap. The CDR3 loop reads CASSLDLGALNTEAFF. The CDR3 region has the DNA TGTGCCAGCAGCTTAGATCTTGGAGCTCTGAACACTGAAGCTTTCTTT.

The chain is built from TRBV9 and TRBJ2-3; D is unclear. The CDR3 consists of 12 residues. The V end was cut by 0 bases, the J end by 11 bases, with 10 bases between. In germline, CDR1 is SGDLS, CDR2 YYNGEE. CDR3 sequence reads: CASSVGVGWQYF. DNA for the CDR3: TGTGCCAGCAGCGTAGGAGTGGGGTGGCAGTATTTT.

The genes are TRBV2 and TRBJ2-1; 13 bases agree with TRBD2. V lost 7 bases, J lost 2 bases, and 5 bases stayed unmatched. CDR3 length equals 16 residues. CDR1 SNHLY and CDR2 FYNNEI come from the germline V gene. CDR3: CASKTGTSGTYNEQFF. The CDR3 DNA follows: TGTGCCAGCAAGACCGGGACTAGCGGGACCTACAATGAGCAGTTCTTC.

The sample holds many counts of this clonotype. The genes are TRBV29-1 and TRBJ2-7; 9 bases are shared with TRBD1. Germline lookup yields CDR1 SQVTM and CDR2 ANQGSEA. There are 15 residues in the CDR3. Trimming removed 7 bases from V and 2 bases from J; junction bases left unmatched: 12. Written as DNA, the CDR3 is TGCAGCGCCGAAGCGCTGGACAGGGGTGCCTACGAGCAGTACTTC. This encodes CSAEALDRGAYEQYF.

V is TRBV7-2 and J is TRBJ2-1; D perhaps matches TRBD2 (6 bases). The CDR3 extends over 14 amino acids. Germline lookup yields CDR1 SGHTA and CDR2 FQGNSA. The germline V and J ends were trimmed by 5 bases and 6 bases, with 14 bases remaining between them. CDR3: CASSLRLGGNEQFF. In DNA form, the CDR3 reads TGTGCCAGCAGCCTCCGTTTGGGAGGCAATGAGCAGTTCTTC.

This clonotype was seen more than once but under ten times. V and J are TRBV7-2 and TRBJ1-6; D gene uncertain. V gave up 5 bases and J gave up 10 bases, with 9 bases separating them. This CDR3 comprises 12 residues. Germline CDR1 is SGHTA and CDR2 is FQGNSA. The CDR3 region has the DNA TGTGCCAGCAGCCGGTCGGGGTCACCCCTCCACTTT. This sequence encodes CASSRSGSPLHF.

The genes are TRBV29-1 and TRBJ1-4; D remains unclear. Germline V gene lookup returns CDR1 SQVTM and CDR2 ANQGSEA. This CDR3 spans 11 amino acids. V was clipped by 7 bases and J by 8 bases, with 11 bases between them. In DNA, the CDR3 is TGCAGCGCCCAAAAAGCCGAAAAACTGTTTTTT. Protein sequence: CSAQKAEKLFF.

V usage is TRBV20-1 and J usage is TRBJ2-7, with no clear D. The CDR3 runs 14 residues. Germline CDR1 reads DFQATT; CDR2 reads SNEGSKA (reference sequence). V was pared by 0 bases and J by 3 bases, with 12 bases between. The CDR3 loop reads CSARDGVEFYEQYF. As DNA, the CDR3 is TGCAGTGCTAGAGATGGAGTCGAGTTCTACGAGCAGTACTTC.

CDR3 amino acids: CATSRERGLMGTQYF. The CDR3 DNA is TGTGCCACCAGCAGAGAGAGGGGCCTAATGGGGACCCAGTACTTC. The genes are TRBV15 and TRBJ2-4; D tentatively fits TRBD1 or TRBD2 (5 bases each). The J call may not be correct, given that the DNA end is closer to TRBJ2-5. This CDR3 comprises 15 residues. The germline V gene has CDR1 LNHNV and CDR2 YYDKDF (reference sequence).

This chain joins TRBV4-2 and TRBJ2-1, with TRBD2 identical over 9 bases. The DNA end is more similar to TRBJ2-7, so the J call may be wrong. The CDR3 runs to 16 residues. The germline V gene encodes CDR1 LGHNA and CDR2 YNFKEQ. This chain's CDR3 is CASSQVTSGPYNEQYF. The CDR3 DNA sequence: TGTGCCAGCAGCCAAGTCACTAGCGGGCCATACAATGAGCAGTACTTC.

V is TRBV18 and J is TRBJ1-5; TRBD1 aligns across 10 bases. CDR3 length equals 16 residues. The V gene's germline CDR1 is KGHSH and CDR2 LQKENI. V lost 0 bases and J lost 6; bases outside the gene matches: 5. The CDR3 region has the DNA TGTGCCAGCTCACCACCTGACAGGGGGCCCGGTCAGCCCCAGCATTTT. Residues: CASSPPDRGPGQPQHF.

This clonotype was counted between two and nine times. The rearrangement joins TRBV4-3 to TRBJ2-3, with 11 nucleotides matching TRBD2. The CDR3 is made up of 17 amino acids. V was pared by 1 base and J by 4 bases, with 7 bases of the junction left unmatched. The germline V gene encodes CDR1 LGHNA and CDR2 YSLEER. The CDR3 here is CASSQVVAGGLPDTQYF. CDR3 in DNA: TGCGCCAGCAGCCAAGTTGTAGCGGGAGGGCTGCCAGATACGCAGTATTTT.

The rearrangement joins TRBV19 to TRBJ2-4; D perhaps matches TRBD1 (5 bases). Matching the DNA end better, TRBJ2-5 makes the J call doubtful. The CDR3 consists of 16 residues. The germline CDR1 and CDR2 sequences are LNHDA and SQIVND (reference sequence). The CDR3 coding sequence is TGTGCCAGTACCCCCTCAGGGTTAGTGAGCCAAGAGACCCAGTACTTC. It encodes CASTPSGLVSQETQYF.

This clonotype has only a few counts. V usage is TRBV7-9 and J usage is TRBJ1-2; 7 bases match TRBD1. From germline, CDR1 is SEHNR and CDR2 FQNEAQ (reference sequence). This CDR3 is built from 13 residues. Germline trimming cut 5 bases from V and 6 bases from J; bases unmatched to any gene: 6. The CDR3 region has the DNA TGTGCCAGCAGCATAACAGGGGTGGATGGCTACACCTTC. Translation: CASSITGVDGYTF.

CDR3 loop: CASSFGPGVYEQYF. DNA for the CDR3: TGTGCCAGCAGTTTCGGCCCGGGGGTTTACGAGCAGTACTTC. This sequence joins TRBV27 and TRBJ2-4; D is possibly TRBD2 (6 bases). The J call may not be correct, given that the DNA end is closer to TRBJ2-7. The CDR3 spans 14 residues. The germline V gene has CDR1 MNHEY and CDR2 SMNVEV (reference sequence).

This clonotype showed up just a few times. This chain joins TRBV5-6 and TRBJ2-1; D gene unclear. CDR3 length: 13 amino acids. CDR1 and CDR2 (germline): SGHDT, YYEEEE. Between the trimmed V and J ends, which lost 3 bases and 5 bases, there was a span of 9 bases. The chain's CDR3 is CASSYTEDNEQFF. In DNA, the CDR3 is TGTGCCAGCAGCTATACTGAAGACAATGAGCAGTTCTTC.

This clonotype came up a few times. CDR3 coding DNA: TGCAGCGTTGAAGGGATAGCGGAAGAGCAGTTCTTC. Its translation: CSVEGIAEEQFF. J is TRBJ2-1 and V is TRBV29-1; D possibly corresponds to TRBD2 (6 bases). Trimming took off 1 base at V and 10 bases at J, with 11 bases between the two ends. This CDR3 has 12 residues. Germline CDR1 is SQVTM and CDR2 is ANQGSEA.

The rearrangement uses TRBV5-1 and TRBJ2-4; D is undetermined. The DNA matches TRBJ2-7 better at its end, which makes the J call doubtful. CDR3 length equals 13 residues. Germline V gives CDR1 SGHRS, CDR2 YFSETQ. The CDR3 nucleotides read TGCGCCAGCAGCATAGGAGCCAGCTACGAGCAGTACTTC. Its protein is CASSIGASYEQYF.

The chain couples TRBV12-3 or TRBV12-4 to TRBJ2-3, with D unclear. The CDR3 is 15 amino acids. V shed 3 bases and J shed 0 bases, with 10 bases lying between them. The CDR3 bases are TGTGCCAGCAGTTTGGGCTCGCCAAGCACAGATACGCAGTATTTT. It translates to CASSLGSPSTDTQYF.

The gene calls are TRBV15 and TRBJ1-5; TRBD1 is a possible D gene (6 bases). CDR3 size: 16 residues. The germline V gene has CDR1 LNHNV and CDR2 YYDKDF (reference sequence). The germline V and J ends were trimmed by 4 bases and 4 bases, with 17 bases remaining between them. The chain's CDR3 is CATSTRDKGVNQPQHF. In DNA form, the CDR3 reads TGTGCCACCAGCACAAGGGACAAGGGGGTAAATCAGCCCCAGCATTTT.

The J gene is TRBJ2-1, the V gene TRBV9; 7 nucleotides agree with TRBD1. Trimming at V came to 3 bases and at J to 4 bases, leaving 4 bases not matched to a gene. Germline V CDR1 and CDR2: SGDLS, YYNGEE. This CDR3 is built from 14 residues. CDR3 sequence (DNA): TGTGCCAGCAGCGGGCTGACAGGGTACAATGAGCAGTTCTTC. Encoded protein: CASSGLTGYNEQFF.

This clonotype was counted only a few times. The rearrangement uses TRBV12-3 or TRBV12-4 and TRBJ2-7; D remains ambiguous. The V and J ends lost 5 bases and 3 bases respectively, with 11 bases between them. This CDR3 has 13 amino acids. CDR3 in amino acids: CASSQTPVYEQYF. In DNA, the CDR3 is TGTGCCAGCAGTCAAACCCCGGTCTACGAGCAGTACTTC.